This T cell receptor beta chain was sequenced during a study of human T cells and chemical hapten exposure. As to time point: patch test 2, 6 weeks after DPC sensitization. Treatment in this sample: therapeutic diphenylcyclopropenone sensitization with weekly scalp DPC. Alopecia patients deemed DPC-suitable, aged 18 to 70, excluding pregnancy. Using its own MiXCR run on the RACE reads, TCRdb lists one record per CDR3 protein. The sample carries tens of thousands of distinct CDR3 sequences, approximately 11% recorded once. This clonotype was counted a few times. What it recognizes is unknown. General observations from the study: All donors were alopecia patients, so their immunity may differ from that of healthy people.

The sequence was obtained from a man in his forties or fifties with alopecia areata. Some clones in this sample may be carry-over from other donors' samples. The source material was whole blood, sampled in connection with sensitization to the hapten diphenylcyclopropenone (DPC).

CDR3 residues: CASESTSGNTGELFF. Here the CDR3 DNA reads TGTGCCAGCGAGTCTACTAGCGGAAACACCGGGGAGCTGTTTTTT. The chain couples TRBV2 to TRBJ2-2, with 8 bases fitting TRBD2. V gave up 8 bases and J gave up 2 bases; unmatched junction bases: 7. Looked up from germline, CDR1 is SNHLY and CDR2 is FYNNEI. The CDR3 has 15 residues.